This T cell receptor (beta chain) was documented in a study of blood T cell repertoires in COVID-19. Whole-study context: Sites across the United States, Italy and Spain contributed samples from acute and convalescent COVID-19. T cells, B-cell-depleted T cells, or PBMCs provided the cDNA or gDNA that served as material.

The assay was immunoSEQ multiplex PCR, and TCRdb's table has in-frame clones only and misses some. Here the sample spans more than 80,000 clones, over 75% being singletons. The TCR was taken from a woman older than 75 with COVID-19, enrolled during active disease. The specimen sequenced was peripheral blood.

As DNA, the CDR3 is TGTGCCAGTAGTGGGATTGGCAGGACAATCTCTGGAAACACCATATATTTT. Translated, it gives CASSGIGRTISGNTIYF. This chain links TRBV19 with TRBJ1-3, with a weak D call TRBD1 (5 bases). The CDR3 is made up of 17 amino acids. The germline V and J ends were trimmed by 5 bases and 0 bases, with 17 bases remaining between them. Germline-derived CDR1 and CDR2 are LNHDA and SQIVND (reference sequence).